Listed below are T cell receptor beta chains from one sample, sequenced in a study of T cell clonotyping in hematopoietic cell transplantation. Here immunoSEQ multiplex PCR was the method, and the copy in TCRdb shows in-frame clones only, minus some. The sample has tens of thousands of clones, almost 97% seen once. This material consisted of peripheral blood mononuclear cells, taken before stem cell transplant. Every receptor here comes from a woman aged 50 to 60 with acute myeloid leukemia. Some clones in this sample may be carry-over from other donors' samples. The CDR3 runs from the conserved cysteine through the conserved F or W. D genes are given only for firm matches. Not all rows give a size; the values are once, few, many and, for expanded clones, a class.

>TRBV4-1|TRBJ2-5|-|-
TGCGCCAGCAGCCAAGGGTCCCGGACAGCTCTCCAAGAGACCCAGTACTTC
CASSQGSRTALQETQYF
>TRBV23-1|TRBJ1-2|-|-
TGCGCCAGCAGTCAATCTCCCCTCTATTCAGGGAAGAACTATGGCTACACCTTC
CASSQSPLYSGKNYGYTF
>TRBV10-1|TRBJ2-2|TRBD1|-
TGCGCCAGCAGTGCGACAGGGGGAGGCACCGGGGAGCTGTTTTTT
CASSATGGGTGELFF
>TRBV5-1|TRBJ1-1|-|once
TGCGCCAGCAGCTTGGTGGTCACCCCAAATGAAGCTTTCTTT
CASSLVVTPNEAFF
>TRBV29-1|TRBJ2-1|TRBD2|-
TGCAGCGCCGGGGGAGGGGACTACAATGAGCAGTTCTTC
CSAGGGDYNEQFF
>TRBV5-1|TRBJ2-5|-|-
TGCGCCAGCAGCTTGGGGACTACCCAAGAGACCCAGTACTTC
CASSLGTTQETQYF
>TRBV27|TRBJ1-5|TRBD1|-
TGTGCCAGCGCTACAGGGGGTTTTAGCAATCAGCCCCAGCATTTT
CASATGGFSNQPQHF
>TRBV10-1|TRBJ2-5|TRBD2|-
TGCGCCAGCAGTGCGGTGCTAGCGGGAAGGGAGACCCAGTACTTC
CASSAVLAGRETQYF
>TRBV11-1|TRBJ2-7|TRBD1|-
TGTGCCAGCAGCCAGGGACAGGGGTACGAGCAGTACTTC
CASSQGQGYEQYF
>TRBV5-1|TRBJ2-2|TRBD1|-
TGCGCCAGCAGCTCGGGACAGGGTACCGGGGAGCTGTTTTTT
CASSSGQGTGELFF
>TRBV13|TRBJ2-3|TRBD1|-
TGTGCCAGCAGTCATACAGGGGGCAGGAGCACAGATACGCAGTATTTT
CASSHTGGRSTDTQYF
>TRBV19|TRBJ2-1|-|-
TGTGCCAGTAGTATTTTCCAAAGGGCGAATGAGCAGTTCTTC
CASSIFQRANEQFF
>TRBV7-3|TRBJ1-5|-|-
TGTGCCAGCAGCTTAATGGGGACGGTTAGCAATCAGCCCCAGCATTTT
CASSLMGTVSNQPQHF
>TRBV11-2|TRBJ2-7|TRBD2|-
TGTGCCAGCAGCTCCTCTAGCGGGGGGGGGTACGAGCAGTACTTC
CASSSSSGGGYEQYF
>TRBV5-1|TRBJ2-3|-|-
TGCGCCAGCAGCTTATACATCTTCGGGTCAGATACGCAGTATTTT
CASSLYIFGSDTQYF
>TRBV28|TRBJ2-2|-|-
TGTGCCAGCCAAACATGGATCGGGGAGCTGTTTTTT
CASQTWIGELFF
>TRBV6-1|TRBJ1-5|TRBD1|-
TGTGCCTGCGGGGACAGAGTCAATCAGCCCCAGCATTTT
CACGDRVNQPQHF
>TRBV11-2|TRBJ2-7|TRBD1|-
TGTGCCAGCAGCTCAATAGGGGGACAGTACGAGCAGTACTTC
CASSSIGGQYEQYF
>TRBV29-1|TRBJ1-2|-|-
TGCAGCGTTGTCGGCAGGGGAATGGACTATGGCTACACCTTC
CSVVGRGMDYGYTF
>TRBV30|TRBJ1-4|-|-
TGTGCCTGGACACATTCGGAGGAAAAACTGTTTTTT
CAWTHSEEKLFF
>TRBV5-1|TRBJ2-7|TRBD2|once
TGCGCCAGCAGCTCTGAGCGGGAGCGCAACTACGAGCAGTACTTC
CASSSERERNYEQYF
>TRBV9|TRBJ2-3|-|-
TGTGCCAGCAGCGTAGGCTTAGCGGACGAAACAGATACGCAGTATTTT
CASSVGLADETDTQYF
>TRBV19|TRBJ2-7|-|-
TGTGCCAGTAGTTGGTCGGGCAGGGAGACCTACGAGCAGTACTTC
CASSWSGRETYEQYF
>TRBV6-1|TRBJ1-4|TRBD1|-
TGTGCCAGCAGGCTGGACAGGGGGAATGAAAAACTGTTTTTT
CASRLDRGNEKLFF
>TRBV5-1|TRBJ1-3|-|-
TGCGCCAGCACCAGCTCTGGAAACACCATATATTTT
CASTSSGNTIYF
>TRBV10-3|TRBJ1-4|-|-
TGTGCCATCAGTGACAACTCAGGTGCAACTAATGAAAAACTGTTTTTT
CAISDNSGATNEKLFF
>TRBV11-3|TRBJ1-1|-|-
TGTGCCAGCAGCAAAACCTCTGGGACTGAAGCTTTCTTT
CASSKTSGTEAFF
>TRBV30|TRBJ1-3|-|-
TGTGCCTGGACGACCTCTGGAAACACCATATATTTT
CAWTTSGNTIYF
>TRBV7-9|TRBJ1-1|-|-
TGTGCCAGCAGCCCAGAGTGGGCCCGCACTGAAGCTTTCTTT
CASSPEWARTEAFF
>TRBV19|TRBJ2-4|TRBD2|-
TGTGCCAGTAGTCTCGGACTAGCGGGAATACAGTACTTC
CASSLGLAGIQYF
>TRBV30|TRBJ2-5|-|-
TGTGCCTGGAGTGTACGGGAGACCCAGTACTTC
CAWSVRETQYF
>TRBV30|TRBJ1-2|-|-
TGTGCCTGGTTCGCTTATGGCTACACCTTC
CAWFAYGYTF
>TRBV9|TRBJ2-5|-|-
TGTGCCAGCAAAAAAGGGGACCAAGAGACCCAGTACTTC
CASKKGDQETQYF
>TRBV2|TRBJ2-7|-|-
TGTGCCAGCAGGATATACGAGCAGTACTTC
CASRIYEQYF
>TRBV10-3|TRBJ2-3|-|-
TGTGCCATCAGTGATACCGACCTGGGCACAGATACGCAGTATTTT
CAISDTDLGTDTQYF
>TRBV30|TRBJ1-4|-|-
TGTGCCTGGAGTGTACAGGGATTTGAAAAACTGTTTTTT
CAWSVQGFEKLFF
>TRBV5-6|TRBJ2-5|-|-
TGTGCCAGCAGCTTAAAGAGACGCTTACTTGAGGAGACCCAGTACTTC
CASSLKRRLLEETQYF
>TRBV19|TRBJ1-1|-|-
TGTGCCAGTAGTATCTCAGTGAACACTGAAGCTTTCTTT
CASSISVNTEAFF
>TRBV28|TRBJ1-1|-|-
TGTGCCAGCAGTTTGAATCCCAGGGGCGGGAACACTGAAGCTTTCTTT
CASSLNPRGGNTEAFF
>TRBV2|TRBJ2-2|-|-
TGTGCCAGCAGTGAAGCAACTAGAGGGGAATCCTATGGGGAGCTGTTTTTT
CASSEATRGESYGELFF
>TRBV5-1|TRBJ1-4|-|-
TGCGCCAGCAGCCCTTCGTGGACTAATGAAAAACTGTTTTTT
CASSPSWTNEKLFF
>TRBV9|TRBJ1-3|TRBD1|-
TGTGCCAGCAGCGCTGACAGGGGATTTAACACCATATATTTT
CASSADRGFNTIYF
>TRBV19|TRBJ1-2|TRBD1|-
TGTGCCAGTAGCCCGGACAGGGGCAGCTATGGCTACACCTTC
CASSPDRGSYGYTF
>TRBV6-6|TRBJ2-7|-|-
TGTGCCAGCAGTTCCGTTGGGAAGGGATACGAGCAGTACTTC
CASSSVGKGYEQYF
>TRBV5-1|TRBJ2-7|TRBD1|-
TGCGCCAGCAGTCCCGGGGACAGAGCCTACGAGCAGTACTTC
CASSPGDRAYEQYF
>TRBV5-4|TRBJ2-5|TRBD2|once
TGTGCCAGCAGCTCGACTAGCGGGGGAAGGGGAGGGGAGACCCAGTACTTC
CASSSTSGGRGGETQYF
>TRBV5-1|TRBJ1-2|-|-
TGCGCCAGCAGCCAAACTGACAGATTCTATGGCTACACCTTC
CASSQTDRFYGYTF
>TRBV27|TRBJ2-7|-|once
TGTGCCAGCAGTTCTCCGGGTCTAACTAAGTACTTC
CASSSPGLTKYF
>TRBV6-5|TRBJ1-1|-|-
TGTGCCAGCACGGGGACCCATCCGAACACTGAAGCTTTCTTT
CASTGTHPNTEAFF
>TRBV30|TRBJ2-7|-|-
TGTGCCTGGAGGACTTCTTCCCCGGGGGAGCAGTACTTC
CAWRTSSPGEQYF
>TRBV2|TRBJ2-5|TRBD2|-
TGTGCCAGCAGTACCGGGACTAGCTCCCAGTACTTC
CASSTGTSSQYF
>TRBV5-1|TRBJ1-1|TRBD1|-
TGCGCCAGCAGCTCAAACCGGGACAGGGGTGGAGGAAGCACTGAAGCTTTCTTT
CASSSNRDRGGGSTEAFF
>TRBV29-1|TRBJ1-2|-|-
TGCAGCGTTGTGGCAAGCTATGGCTACACCTTC
CSVVASYGYTF
>TRBV10-3|TRBJ2-7|TRBD1|once
TGTGCCATCAGATCCGGACAGGGTACCTTTAGCGAGCAGTACTTC
CAIRSGQGTFSEQYF
>TRBV6-1|TRBJ2-4|-|-
TGTGCCAGCAGTGAAGTCTGGGGCGACAGAATAGCCAAAAACATTCAGTACTTC
CASSEVWGDRIAKNIQYF
>TRBV2|TRBJ1-1|-|once
TGTGCCAGCAGGAACCAGGGTCGTCTGAACACTGAAGCTTTCTTT
CASRNQGRLNTEAFF
>TRBV6-5|TRBJ1-2|-|once
TGTGCCAGCAGGAGGACGGCAACTAACTATGGCTACACCTTC
CASRRTATNYGYTF
>TRBV4-2|TRBJ2-7|TRBD1|-
TGTGCCAGCAGCCAAGCTCAGGGGGTAGGCTACGAGCAGTACTTC
CASSQAQGVGYEQYF
>TRBV6-5|TRBJ2-5|-|once
TGTGCCAGCAGGCGGCCTAGCGATCAAGAGACCCAGTACTTC
CASRRPSDQETQYF
>TRBV19|TRBJ1-2|-|-
TGTGCCAGCCACAGCGCTAACTATGGCTACACCTTC
CASHSANYGYTF